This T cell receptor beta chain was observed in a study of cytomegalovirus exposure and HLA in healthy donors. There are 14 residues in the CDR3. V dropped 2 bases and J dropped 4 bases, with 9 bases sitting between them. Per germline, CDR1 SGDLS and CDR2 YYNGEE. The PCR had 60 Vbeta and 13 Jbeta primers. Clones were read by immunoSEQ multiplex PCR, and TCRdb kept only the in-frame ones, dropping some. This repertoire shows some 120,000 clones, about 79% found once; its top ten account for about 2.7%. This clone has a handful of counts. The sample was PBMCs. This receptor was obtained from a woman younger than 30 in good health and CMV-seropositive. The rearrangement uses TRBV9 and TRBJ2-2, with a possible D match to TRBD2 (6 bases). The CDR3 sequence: CASSVSSGTGELFF. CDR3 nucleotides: TGTGCCAGCAGCGTCAGTAGCGGCACCGGGGAGCTGTTTTTT.